Sequencing of this TCR beta chain was carried out in a study of shared clonotypes between healthy human individuals. Study-level findings and limits: For naive CD4 cells, roughly 5.5% of clonotypes were shared across a handful of donors.

The V segment lost 4 bases and the J segment 0 bases; nucleotides outside the gene matches: 3. The CDR3 is made up of 14 amino acids. CDR1 is SGDLS and CDR2 is YYNGEE in the germline V gene. A word on this clone: Its matching antigen is unknown. Other DNA sequences from this sample encode an identical CDR3 as well.

Using immunoSEQ multiplex PCR, the repertoire was profiled, and TCRdb retains in-frame clones only, with some absent. Of about 2.5 million clones listed, around 90% were seen once; the top ten hold around 0.4%. V usage is TRBV9 and J usage is TRBJ1-1; 7 nucleotides match TRBD1. Sequences were obtained from naive CD4+ T cells from PBMCs. Subset denoted: CD45RA+ positively selected. The clonotype comes from a man between 18 and 29 years old in good health. Some clones in this sample may be carry-over from other donors' samples. CDR3 protein: CASSKGQMNTEAFF. DNA for the CDR3: TGTGCCAGCAGCAAGGGACAGATGAACACTGAAGCTTTCTTT.